This is a list of T cell receptor beta chains from one sample in a study of CD8 T cells in ankylosing spondylitis. Using its own MiXCR run on the 5' RACE reads, TCRdb lists one record per CDR3 protein. The sample holds 350,000 to 450,000 distinct CDR3 sequences, approximately 20% seen once. The sample comprised blood, either unsorted or a sorted T cell fraction (not recorded which). The source of these receptors is a male donor with ankylosing spondylitis or in good health (not recorded which). Both conserved end residues are part of each CDR3. Fields, in order: clone size, D gene, J gene, V gene, CDR3 protein, CDR3 DNA. The D gene is left open where the match is weak. Some rows mark clone size as missing; the rest say once, few, many or name a class of expanded clone.

abundance: few
d_gene: TRBD2
j_gene: TRBJ2-5
v_gene: TRBV9
CDR3aa: CASSVEASGGVRETQYF
CDR3nt: TGTGCCAGCAGCGTAGAAGCTAGCGGGGGAGTCAGGGAGACCCAGTACTTC

abundance: NA
d_gene: NA
j_gene: TRBJ2-3
v_gene: TRBV4-2
CDR3aa: CASSQEVIDGHTQYF
CDR3nt: TGTGCCAGCAGCCAAGAGGTCATCGACGGCCATACGCAGTATTTT

abundance: NA
d_gene: NA
j_gene: TRBJ2-1
v_gene: TRBV29-1
CDR3aa: CSVDKDGEQFF
CDR3nt: TGCAGCGTTGATAAGGATGGTGAGCAGTTCTTC

abundance: NA
d_gene: TRBD2
j_gene: TRBJ2-7
v_gene: TRBV20-1
CDR3aa: CSARGEGPNEQYF
CDR3nt: TGCAGTGCTAGGGGGGAGGGGCCCAACGAGCAGTACTTC

abundance: few
d_gene: NA
j_gene: TRBJ1-2
v_gene: TRBV30
CDR3aa: CGGENYGYTF
CDR3nt: TGTGGTGGAGAAAACTATGGCTACACCTTC

abundance: NA
d_gene: NA
j_gene: TRBJ2-5
v_gene: TRBV4-1
CDR3aa: CASSQIEGETQYF
CDR3nt: TGCGCCAGCAGCCAAATTGAGGGGGAGACCCAGTACTTC

abundance: few
d_gene: NA
j_gene: TRBJ1-5
v_gene: TRBV6-1
CDR3aa: CASSLIGDQPQHF
CDR3nt: TGTGCCAGCAGCCTAATAGGAGATCAGCCCCAGCATTTT

abundance: NA
d_gene: NA
j_gene: TRBJ2-1
v_gene: TRBV20-1
CDR3aa: CSAAEAPGDEQFF
CDR3nt: TGCAGTGCTGCAGAGGCCCCCGGGGATGAGCAGTTCTTC

abundance: many
d_gene: NA
j_gene: TRBJ1-1
v_gene: TRBV29-1
CDR3aa: CSVDGMAGLEAFF
CDR3nt: TGCAGCGTTGATGGTATGGCAGGGCTTGAAGCTTTCTTT

abundance: few
d_gene: TRBD2
j_gene: TRBJ2-2
v_gene: TRBV6-1
CDR3aa: CASSEARGLAGKELFF
CDR3nt: TGTGCCAGCAGTGAAGCCAGGGGACTAGCGGGGAAGGAGCTGTTTTTT

abundance: few
d_gene: NA
j_gene: TRBJ2-3
v_gene: TRBV12-3/TRBV12-4
CDR3aa: CASSRTEWRTDTQYF
CDR3nt: TGTGCCAGCAGTCGGACTGAATGGCGCACAGATACGCAGTATTTT

abundance: NA
d_gene: TRBD1
j_gene: TRBJ1-4
v_gene: TRBV5-1
CDR3aa: CASSSGTATNEKLFF
CDR3nt: TGCGCCAGCAGCTCCGGGACAGCAACTAATGAAAAACTGTTTTTT

abundance: NA
d_gene: NA
j_gene: TRBJ2-5
v_gene: TRBV27
CDR3aa: CASRSAEQETQYF
CDR3nt: TGTGCCAGCAGATCCGCCGAACAAGAGACCCAGTACTTC

abundance: NA
d_gene: NA
j_gene: TRBJ2-7
v_gene: TRBV9
CDR3aa: CASSVGGDYEQYF
CDR3nt: TGTGCCAGCAGCGTAGGAGGAGACTACGAGCAGTACTTC

abundance: few
d_gene: TRBD1
j_gene: TRBJ1-2
v_gene: TRBV12-3/TRBV12-4
CDR3aa: CASSQTGGDGYTF
CDR3nt: TGTGCCAGCAGCCAGACAGGGGGGGATGGCTACACCTTC

abundance: few
d_gene: NA
j_gene: TRBJ1-5
v_gene: TRBV4-2
CDR3aa: CASSLTAGSNQPQHF
CDR3nt: TGTGCCAGCAGCCTGACAGCGGGGAGCAATCAGCCCCAGCATTTT

abundance: NA
d_gene: TRBD2
j_gene: TRBJ2-5
v_gene: TRBV7-8
CDR3aa: CASSLELSRGVPTETQYF
CDR3nt: TGTGCCAGCAGCTTAGAGTTATCGCGGGGGGTTCCAACAGAGACCCAGTACTTC

abundance: NA
d_gene: TRBD1
j_gene: TRBJ1-6
v_gene: TRBV6-5
CDR3aa: CASSYSTGVGSPLHF
CDR3nt: TGTGCCAGCAGTTACAGCACAGGGGTAGGCTCACCCCTCCACTTT

abundance: NA
d_gene: NA
j_gene: TRBJ1-3
v_gene: TRBV12-3/TRBV12-4
CDR3aa: CASSGPGYPGNTIYF
CDR3nt: TGTGCCAGCAGTGGTCCGGGGTACCCTGGAAACACCATATATTTT

abundance: NA
d_gene: NA
j_gene: TRBJ2-2
v_gene: TRBV6-2/TRBV6-3
CDR3aa: CASSYHGTSGELFF
CDR3nt: TGTGCCAGCAGTTACCACGGGACGAGCGGGGAGCTGTTTTTT

abundance: few
d_gene: TRBD2
j_gene: TRBJ2-1
v_gene: TRBV5-1
CDR3aa: CASSLAGLVSEQFF
CDR3nt: TGCGCCAGCAGCTTGGCCGGACTAGTCTCTGAGCAGTTCTTC

abundance: NA
d_gene: TRBD1
j_gene: TRBJ2-1
v_gene: TRBV7-9
CDR3aa: CASSPPTGGGFGEQFF
CDR3nt: TGTGCCAGCAGCCCTCCGACAGGGGGCGGGTTTGGTGAGCAGTTCTTC

abundance: NA
d_gene: NA
j_gene: TRBJ1-1
v_gene: TRBV6-1
CDR3aa: CASSDADVGWEAFF
CDR3nt: TGTGCCAGCAGTGATGCGGACGTTGGGTGGGAAGCTTTCTTT

abundance: NA
d_gene: NA
j_gene: TRBJ2-2
v_gene: TRBV27
CDR3aa: CASSSNGDGELFF
CDR3nt: TGTGCCAGCAGTTCTAACGGCGACGGGGAGCTGTTTTTT

abundance: NA
d_gene: NA
j_gene: TRBJ2-1
v_gene: TRBV5-1
CDR3aa: CASSFWAGSYNEQFF
CDR3nt: TGCGCCAGCAGCTTCTGGGCGGGCTCCTACAATGAGCAGTTCTTC

abundance: NA
d_gene: TRBD1
j_gene: TRBJ2-7
v_gene: TRBV12-3/TRBV12-4
CDR3aa: CASSAWDRDSYEQYF
CDR3nt: TGTGCCAGCAGTGCCTGGGACAGAGACTCCTACGAGCAGTACTTC

abundance: few
d_gene: NA
j_gene: TRBJ2-4
v_gene: TRBV15
CDR3aa: CATSRASALRLAKNIQYF
CDR3nt: TGTGCCACCAGCAGAGCTTCAGCCCTGAGACTAGCCAAAAACATTCAGTACTTC

abundance: few
d_gene: TRBD1
j_gene: TRBJ1-1
v_gene: TRBV10-2
CDR3aa: CASCGQVEWFTEAFF
CDR3nt: TGCGCCAGCTGCGGACAGGTTGAGTGGTTCACTGAAGCTTTCTTT

abundance: many
d_gene: NA
j_gene: TRBJ1-1
v_gene: TRBV12-3/TRBV12-4
CDR3aa: CASSVGLNTEAFF
CDR3nt: TGTGCCAGCAGCGTGGGACTGAACACTGAAGCTTTCTTT

abundance: NA
d_gene: NA
j_gene: TRBJ2-5
v_gene: TRBV5-1
CDR3aa: CASSLAYRGSEETQYF
CDR3nt: TGCGCCAGCAGCTTGGCTTACCGGGGGAGTGAGGAGACCCAGTACTTC

abundance: NA
d_gene: TRBD2
j_gene: TRBJ2-5
v_gene: TRBV11-2
CDR3aa: CASSIIAGGHETQYF
CDR3nt: TGTGCCAGCAGCATAATAGCGGGGGGGCACGAGACCCAGTACTTC

abundance: few
d_gene: NA
j_gene: TRBJ1-4
v_gene: TRBV12-3/TRBV12-4
CDR3aa: CASSTASNEKLFF
CDR3nt: TGTGCCAGCAGTACAGCATCTAATGAAAAACTGTTTTTT

abundance: NA
d_gene: TRBD2
j_gene: TRBJ2-3
v_gene: TRBV2
CDR3aa: CASSTLAGDSTDTQYF
CDR3nt: TGTGCCAGCAGCACGCTAGCGGGGGACAGCACAGATACGCAGTATTTT

abundance: few
d_gene: TRBD1
j_gene: TRBJ2-3
v_gene: TRBV7-9
CDR3aa: CAIRGTGLDTQYF
CDR3nt: TGTGCCATCCGGGGGACAGGGCTCGATACGCAGTATTTT

abundance: NA
d_gene: NA
j_gene: TRBJ1-1
v_gene: TRBV7-3
CDR3aa: CASSLIDSNTEAFF
CDR3nt: TGTGCCAGCAGCTTAATTGACAGTAACACTGAAGCTTTCTTT

abundance: NA
d_gene: TRBD2
j_gene: TRBJ2-1
v_gene: TRBV9
CDR3aa: CASSVAIAGGPSYNEQFF
CDR3nt: TGTGCCAGCAGCGTAGCTATAGCGGGGGGGCCCTCCTACAATGAGCAGTTCTTC

abundance: NA
d_gene: TRBD1
j_gene: TRBJ2-1
v_gene: TRBV12-3/TRBV12-4
CDR3aa: CACSRGDRGRDEQFF
CDR3nt: TGTGCCTGCAGTCGCGGGGACAGGGGGCGCGATGAGCAGTTCTTC

abundance: NA
d_gene: NA
j_gene: TRBJ2-1
v_gene: TRBV6-2/TRBV6-3
CDR3aa: CASSGLDVYNEQFF
CDR3nt: TGTGCCAGCAGCGGGCTAGATGTCTACAATGAGCAGTTCTTC

abundance: NA
d_gene: TRBD2
j_gene: TRBJ2-5
v_gene: TRBV4-1
CDR3aa: CASSPGLAGGWQETQYF
CDR3nt: TGCGCCAGCAGCCCCGGACTAGCGGGGGGGTGGCAAGAGACCCAGTACTTC

abundance: few
d_gene: NA
j_gene: TRBJ2-3
v_gene: TRBV12-3/TRBV12-4
CDR3aa: CASSLTGLGRYF
CDR3nt: TGTGCCAGCAGTTTAACCGGTCTCGGGAGGTATTTT

abundance: few
d_gene: NA
j_gene: TRBJ2-1
v_gene: TRBV12-3/TRBV12-4
CDR3aa: CASSLAQTYNEQFF
CDR3nt: TGTGCCAGCAGTTTAGCGCAAACCTACAATGAGCAGTTCTTC

abundance: NA
d_gene: TRBD2
j_gene: TRBJ2-3
v_gene: TRBV29-1
CDR3aa: CSVDGLDIVSDTQYF
CDR3nt: TGCAGCGTTGATGGACTAGATATTGTGTCAGATACGCAGTATTTT

abundance: few
d_gene: NA
j_gene: TRBJ2-5
v_gene: TRBV20-1
CDR3aa: CSARVLGGETQYF
CDR3nt: TGCAGTGCTAGGGTATTAGGCGGCGAGACCCAGTACTTC

abundance: NA
d_gene: NA
j_gene: TRBJ2-7
v_gene: TRBV12-3/TRBV12-4
CDR3aa: CASSSSVHYEQYF
CDR3nt: TGTGCCAGCAGTTCGTCCGTACACTACGAGCAGTACTTC

abundance: NA
d_gene: NA
j_gene: TRBJ1-2
v_gene: TRBV29-1
CDR3aa: CSVRDGLYGYTF
CDR3nt: TGCAGCGTTAGAGACGGACTCTATGGCTACACCTTC

abundance: NA
d_gene: NA
j_gene: TRBJ2-2
v_gene: TRBV5-1
CDR3aa: CASSTYRDWNTGELFF
CDR3nt: TGCGCCAGCAGCACCTACAGGGACTGGAACACCGGGGAGCTGTTTTTT

abundance: many
d_gene: TRBD1
j_gene: TRBJ2-7
v_gene: TRBV12-3/TRBV12-4
CDR3aa: CASSFGTAYEQYF
CDR3nt: TGTGCCAGCAGTTTTGGGACAGCCTACGAGCAGTACTTC

abundance: NA
d_gene: NA
j_gene: TRBJ2-7
v_gene: TRBV7-8
CDR3aa: CASSANWPGTAYEQYF
CDR3nt: TGTGCCAGCAGCGCGAATTGGCCGGGGACGGCCTACGAGCAGTACTTC

abundance: NA
d_gene: NA
j_gene: TRBJ2-5
v_gene: TRBV6-1
CDR3aa: CASSPWTGETQYF
CDR3nt: TGTGCCAGCAGCCCCTGGACCGGGGAGACCCAGTACTTC

abundance: NA
d_gene: TRBD1
j_gene: TRBJ1-1
v_gene: TRBV29-1
CDR3aa: CSAKTGGITEAFF
CDR3nt: TGCAGCGCCAAGACAGGGGGCATCACTGAAGCTTTCTTT

abundance: few
d_gene: NA
j_gene: TRBJ2-2
v_gene: TRBV9
CDR3aa: CASSDRHTGELFF
CDR3nt: TGTGCCAGCAGCGACAGACACACCGGGGAGCTGTTTTTT

abundance: NA
d_gene: NA
j_gene: TRBJ2-3
v_gene: TRBV7-6
CDR3aa: CASSELLDTQYF
CDR3nt: TGTGCCAGCAGCGAATTGTTAGATACGCAGTATTTT